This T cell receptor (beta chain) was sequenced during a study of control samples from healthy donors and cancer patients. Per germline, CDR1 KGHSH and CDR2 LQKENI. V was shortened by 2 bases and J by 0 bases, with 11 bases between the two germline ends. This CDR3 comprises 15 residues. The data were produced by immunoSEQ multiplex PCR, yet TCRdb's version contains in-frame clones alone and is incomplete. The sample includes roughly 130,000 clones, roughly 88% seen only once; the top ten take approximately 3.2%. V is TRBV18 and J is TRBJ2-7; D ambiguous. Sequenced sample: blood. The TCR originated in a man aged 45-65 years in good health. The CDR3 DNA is TGTGCCAGCTCACCAGCGGTGACCAGCTCCTACGAGCAGTACTTC. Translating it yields CASSPAVTSSYEQYF.